This T cell receptor beta chain was recovered during a study of shared clonotypes between healthy human individuals. Per germline, CDR1 SQVTM and CDR2 ANQGSEA. V lost 0 bases and J 0 bases, leaving 6 bases between the germline ends. The CDR3 is 14 residues long. TCRdb's table, derived via immunoSEQ multiplex PCR, lists solely in-frame clones and lacks some. The table shows around 240,000 clones, with approximately 70% occurring only once. The table lists this clone with a few counts. The same CDR3 arises from other DNA sequences in this sample as well. The clonotype originates from a man aged 30 to 39 in good health. The V call is TRBV29-1, the J call TRBJ2-1, with D uncertain. Sequenced material: memory CD4+ T cells sorted from blood. Subset specified: CD45RA-negative fraction. CDR3 sequence reads: CSVEDYSSYNEQFF. The DNA for the CDR3 is TGCAGCGTTGAAGACTATAGCTCCTACAATGAGCAGTTCTTC.